The 19 T cell receptor beta chains presented below share a single source sample, sequenced in a study of identical twins. TCRdb reprocessed the 5' RACE reads with MiXCR, giving one entry per CDR3 protein. Of under 900,000 distinct CDR3 sequences listed, around a sixth are singletons. This same sample was also part of a study on T cells expressing NK-cell markers.

The sequenced sample was PBMCs. The receptors derive from a woman between 18 and 29 years old in good health.

This chain connects TRBV18 to TRBJ2-3; D is unclear. V shed 4 bases and J shed 2 bases, with 10 bases lying between them. Germline V lookup: CDR1 KGHSH, CDR2 LQKENI. This CDR3 region has 14 residues. CDR3 DNA: TGTGCCAGCTCACGCGGCGTGCCCACAGATACGCAGTATTTT. Residues: CASSRGVPTDTQYF.

The chain combines TRBV12-3 or TRBV12-4 with TRBJ2-2; 10 positions agree with TRBD2. The CDR3 totals 18 residues. The V segment lost 5 bases and the J segment 3 bases; nucleotides outside the gene matches: 12. The CDR3 sequence is CASSDTRTSGAHTGELFF. The CDR3 DNA sequence: TGTGCCAGCAGTGATACCCGTACTAGCGGGGCTCACACCGGGGAGCTGTTTTTT.

The chain joins TRBV6-5 to TRBJ2-7; possible D gene TRBD1, 6 bases. With 4 bases removed from V and 6 bases from J, the gap between germline ends came to 16 bases. The CDR3 contains 14 residues. Germline V gene sequence: CDR1 MNHEY, CDR2 SVGAGI. The DNA for the CDR3 is TGTGCCAGCAGTTTCAACGACAGGATAGCCGAGCAGTACTTC. Translation: CASSFNDRIAEQYF.

This CDR3 is CATSRSQEPNEQFF. The CDR3 DNA sequence: TGTGCCACCAGCAGATCCCAGGAGCCCAATGAGCAGTTCTTC. The chain combines TRBV15 with TRBJ2-1; D not resolved. Germline CDR1 reads LNHNV; CDR2 reads YYDKDF (reference sequence). Trimming stripped 2 bases from V and 6 bases from J, with 11 bases between. The CDR3 contains 14 residues.

This chain links TRBV5-1 with TRBJ2-1; D is perhaps TRBD1 or TRBD2 (5 bases each). V lost 7 bases and J 15 bases, leaving 8 bases between the germline ends. CDR1 and CDR2 (germline): SGHRS, YFSETQ. This CDR3 has 8 residues. The CDR3 region is CASEGTFF. The CDR3 nucleotides are TGCGCCAGCGAGGGGACGTTCTTC.

The chain joins TRBV5-5 to TRBJ2-1; D is unclear. Looked up from germline, CDR1 is SGHKS and CDR2 is YYEKEE (reference sequence). The V gene lost 4 bases and the J gene lost 5 bases, with 7 bases spanning the gap. CDR3 size: 12 residues. The CDR3 DNA is TGTGCCAGCAGCCATACGAACAATGAGCAGTTCTTC. Its translation: CASSHTNNEQFF. Together with reference TRBV5-5 and TRBJ2-1, the CDR3 gives the full variable domain: DAGVTQSPTHLIKTRGQQVTLRCSPISGHKSVSWYQQVLGQGPQFIFQYYEKEERGRGNFPDRFSARQFPNYSSELNVNALLLGDSALYLCASSHTNNEQFFGPGTRLTVL.

This chain links TRBV7-2 with TRBJ1-6; D gene uncertain. The CDR3 contains 14 residues. Germline V CDR1 and CDR2: SGHTA, FQGNSA. V was cut by 2 bases and J by 11 bases, with 13 bases left in between. CDR3 in DNA: TGTGCCAGCAGCTTAAGTCCATTTTCAACACCCCTCCACTTT. This gives the protein CASSLSPFSTPLHF.

Turning to this clonotype: Since the CDR3 does not end with the conserved phenylalanine or tryptophan, this likely comes from a read error. The gene calls are TRBV6-1 and TRBJ2-7, with D possibly being TRBD1 (6 bases). This CDR3 spans 15 amino acids. Trimming pared 7 bases from V and 6 bases from J, leaving 22 bases between. Germline V lookup: CDR1 MNHNS, CDR2 SASEGT. This chain's CDR3 is CASTPRGRGRGEQYL. The CDR3 DNA follows: TGTGCCAGCACCCCCCGGGGCAGGGGAAGGGGCGAGCAGTACCTC.

This rearrangement joins TRBV12-3 or TRBV12-4 to TRBJ1-1; D ambiguous. The CDR3 consists of 13 residues. The ends were cut back, 7 bases at V and 2 bases at J, with 11 bases in the middle. CDR3 sequence (DNA): TGTGCCAGCACCCGATTAGTTAACACTGAAGCTTTCTTT. Encoded protein: CASTRLVNTEAFF.

This clonotype appeared a few times. This rearrangement joins TRBV12-3 or TRBV12-4 to TRBJ1-2; maybe TRBD1 (6 bases). V lost 3 bases and J lost 9, with 17 bases in between. CDR3 length equals 14 residues. The CDR3 DNA reads as TGTGCCAGCAGTTTTTCCCTCCGACAGGCCCGCTACACCTTC. This sequence encodes CASSFSLRQARYTF.

V is TRBV12-3 or TRBV12-4 and J is TRBJ1-6, with D possibly TRBD1 on 6 matching bases. Trimming pared 6 bases from V and 5 bases from J, leaving 14 bases between. CDR3 length: 15 residues. The CDR3 is CASRPRQDNNSPLHF. In nucleotides, the CDR3 is TGTGCCAGCAGGCCCCGACAGGATAATAATTCACCCCTCCACTTT.

The chain joins TRBV5-1 to TRBJ2-1; D is possibly TRBD2 (6 bases). The CDR3 has 16 residues. The germline gives CDR1 SGHRS, CDR2 YFSETQ. Trimming took off 4 bases at V and 2 bases at J, with 16 bases between the two ends. This CDR3 is CASSPGVRDPYNEQFF. CDR3 DNA: TGCGCCAGCAGCCCCGGAGTGCGGGACCCCTACAATGAGCAGTTCTTC.

This clonotype was counted only a few times. The rearrangement joins TRBV5-6 to TRBJ1-1; weak D call: TRBD1 (5 bases). V lost 0 bases and J 2 bases, leaving 11 bases between the germline ends. This CDR3 comprises 15 residues. Germline loops: CDR1 SGHDT, CDR2 YYEEEE. The CDR3 DNA reads TGTGCCAGCAGCTTGGACTGGGGCCGTAACACTGAAGCTTTCTTT. This translates into CASSLDWGRNTEAFF.

V usage is TRBV4-3 and J usage is TRBJ2-1, with TRBD2 matching 10 bases. The CDR3 spans 15 residues. V trimming: 3 bases; J trimming: 10 bases; junction bases outside the gene matches: 9. Germline lookup yields CDR1 LGHNA and CDR2 YSLEER. CDR3: CASSQLAGGMGEQFF. CDR3 nucleotides: TGCGCCAGCAGCCAGTTAGCGGGAGGTATGGGGGAGCAGTTCTTC.

The chain carries TRBV25-1 and TRBJ2-7; 7 nucleotides align to TRBD2. The trim removed 5 bases at V and 4 bases at J, leaving 8 bases unmatched. Germline V gives CDR1 MGHDK, CDR2 SYGVNS. The CDR3 contains 14 residues. The CDR3 DNA reads TGTGCCAGCAGTCCCCTAGGGAGGGCGTACGAGCAGTACTTC. This gives the protein CASSPLGRAYEQYF.

The table lists this clonotype with a few counts. The J gene is TRBJ1-5, the V gene TRBV9; TRBD1 might be the D (5 bases). The germline V gene has CDR1 SGDLS and CDR2 YYNGEE. The ends were cut back, 4 bases at V and 3 bases at J, with 14 bases in the middle. The CDR3 contains 15 residues. CDR3 sequence (DNA): TGTGCCAGCAGCCCCACCGGGACCCCCAATCAGCCCCAGCATTTT. This gives the protein CASSPTGTPNQPQHF.

V gene TRBV20-1 combines with J gene TRBJ2-5, with D possibly matching TRBD1 (5 bases). CDR1 and CDR2 (germline): DFQATT, SNEGSKA (reference sequence). This CDR3 is 13 amino acids long. The V end was cut by 8 bases, the J end by 5 bases, with 18 bases between. CDR3 residues: CSTRRQTAETQYF. The CDR3 nucleotides are TGCAGTACCAGAAGGCAGACAGCGGAGACCCAGTACTTC.

The chain couples TRBV7-3 to TRBJ2-1, with D unclear. V lost 1 base and J lost 6, with 7 bases in between. The germline V gene encodes CDR1 SGHTA and CDR2 FQGTGA. The length of the CDR3 is 13 residues. The CDR3 reads CASSLNPVNEQFF. The CDR3, as DNA: TGTGCCAGCAGCTTAAATCCGGTCAATGAGCAGTTCTTC.

This clonotype was found once. The gene calls are TRBV5-1 and TRBJ2-7, with D perhaps given as TRBD1 or TRBD2 (5 bases each). Germline V gene data show CDR1 as SGHRS and CDR2 as YFSETQ. V dropped 2 bases and J dropped 1 base, with 10 bases sitting between them. The CDR3 extends over 14 amino acids. This CDR3 reads CASSFWGGSYEQYF. CDR3 sequence (DNA): TGCGCCAGCAGCTTCTGGGGCGGGTCCTACGAGCAGTACTTC.